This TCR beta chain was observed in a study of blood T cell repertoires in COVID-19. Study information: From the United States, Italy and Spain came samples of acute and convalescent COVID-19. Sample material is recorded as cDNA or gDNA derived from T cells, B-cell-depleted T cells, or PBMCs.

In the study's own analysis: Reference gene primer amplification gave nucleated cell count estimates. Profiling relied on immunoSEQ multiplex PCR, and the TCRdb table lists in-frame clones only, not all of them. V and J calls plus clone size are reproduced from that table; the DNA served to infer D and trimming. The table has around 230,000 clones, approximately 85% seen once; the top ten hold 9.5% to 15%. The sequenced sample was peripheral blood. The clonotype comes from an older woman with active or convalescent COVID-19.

The CDR3 DNA reads TGTGCCAGCAGCTTATCGGGGGGACCCTACGAGCAGTACTTC. Its translation is CASSLSGGPYEQYF. This chain uses TRBV7-9 with TRBJ2-7; 7 nucleotides align to TRBD2. CDR3 length: 14 amino acids. Germline trimming cut 2 bases from V and 2 bases from J; bases unmatched to any gene: 3. Germline V CDR1 and CDR2: SEHNR, FQNEAQ (reference sequence).